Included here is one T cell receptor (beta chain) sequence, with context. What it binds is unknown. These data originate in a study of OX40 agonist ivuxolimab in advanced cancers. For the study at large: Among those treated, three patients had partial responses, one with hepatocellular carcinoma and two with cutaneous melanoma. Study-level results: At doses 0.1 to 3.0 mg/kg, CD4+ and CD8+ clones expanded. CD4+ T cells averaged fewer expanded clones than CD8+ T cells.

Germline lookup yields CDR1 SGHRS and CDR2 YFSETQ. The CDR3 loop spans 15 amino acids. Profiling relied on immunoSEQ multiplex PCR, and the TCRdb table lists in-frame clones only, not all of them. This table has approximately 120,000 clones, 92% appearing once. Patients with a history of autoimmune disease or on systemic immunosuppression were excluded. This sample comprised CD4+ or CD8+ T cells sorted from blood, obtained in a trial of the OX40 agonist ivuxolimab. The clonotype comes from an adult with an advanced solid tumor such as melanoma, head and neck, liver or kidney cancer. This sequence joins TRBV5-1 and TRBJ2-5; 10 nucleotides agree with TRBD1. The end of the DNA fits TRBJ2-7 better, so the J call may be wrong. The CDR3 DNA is TGCGCCAGCAGCCCGGTCGGACAGGGGGATGGCGAGCAGTACTTC. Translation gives CASSPVGQGDGEQYF.